This T cell receptor beta chain comes out of a study of graft-versus-host responses after intestinal transplantation. Across the whole study: Recipients got multivisceral, liver-intestinal, or isolated intestinal transplants. Each recipient received anti-thymocyte globulin induction, then tacrolimus and steroids for about 3 years. Study observations and caveats: Researchers found GvH clones in recipient marrow, and some showed up first in ileum or blood. High graft-versus-host to host-versus-graft clonal ratios were seen in allografts of patients with graft-donor T cell macrochimerism.

Profiled with immunoSEQ multiplex PCR; TCRdb holds only in-frame clones, not every one. There are around 120,000 clones in the sample; around 95% occur only once, and more than 3% lies in the top ten. A word on this clone: No antigen is known for it.

This CDR3 has 13 residues. V gave up 5 bases and J gave up 5 bases, with 12 bases separating them. From germline, CDR1 is MDHEN and CDR2 SYDVKM. V and J are TRBV28 and TRBJ1-1; tentatively, D is TRBD1 (5 bases). This clonotype was obtained from a human donor who received an intestinal transplant. This sample comprised unstimulated CD8+ T cells sorted from spleen or lymph node cells, obtained before intestinal transplant. The CDR3 region has the DNA TGTGCCAGCAGTATGGTCAGGGAGACTGAAGCTTTCTTT. It codes for CASSMVRETEAFF.